This TCR beta chain emerged from a study of cytomegalovirus exposure and HLA in healthy donors. Study-wide results and caveats: The authors listed around 150 TCR beta chains as cytomegalovirus-associated. High sensitivity and specificity were reportedly achieved when the classifier diagnosed cytomegalovirus status.

Germline trimming cut 5 bases from V and 7 bases from J; bases unmatched to any gene: 1. The length of the CDR3 is 13 residues. Germline values: CDR1 SNHLY, CDR2 FYNNEI. Details on this clone: Its antigen is not known.

The donors belonged to the roughly 120-subject validation cohort, separate from the roughly 650-subject first cohort. Clones were sequenced by immunoSEQ multiplex PCR, and TCRdb holds only the in-frame ones, with some missing. The sample yields over 150,000 clones, 85% seen once. This receptor was obtained from a man between 18 and 29 years old in good health and CMV-seropositive. The V and J genes are TRBV2 and TRBJ1-4; 10 bases align to TRBD1. The sample consisted of PBMCs. The CDR3 region is CASSRTGGEKLFF. In nucleotides, the CDR3 is TGTGCCAGCAGTCGGACAGGGGGTGAAAAACTGTTTTTT.